The clone carrying this TCR beta chain has just a few counts. As yet, its antigen is unknown. TCRdb's copy holds only in-frame clones and misses some; the assay was immunoSEQ multiplex PCR. This sample has some 150,000 clones, with around nine tenths found just once. The CDR3 runs 13 residues. V lost 8 bases and J 6 bases, leaving 13 bases between the germline ends. The data are from a study of T cell responses to AZD1222 COVID-19 vaccine. Study results and caveats: Donors, mostly white British, included more females; clonal diversity was possibly underestimated.

The TCR comes from an adult in good health. The chain recombines TRBV12-3 or TRBV12-4 with TRBJ2-2; D perhaps matches TRBD2 (6 bases). Material: peripheral blood, obtained on day 0 of AZD1222 vaccination. Here the CDR3 reads CASRPPGAGELFF. CDR3 nucleotides: TGTGCCAGCCGCCCTCCGGGGGCCGGGGAGCTGTTTTTT.